This T cell receptor (beta chain) was observed in a study of beta chain features in type 1 diabetes. Study outcomes and limitations: Insertion counts at VDJ junctions were lower in type 1 diabetes patients, who also showed more deletions there. Small HLA sub-analyses could not settle whether HLA shapes TCRB rearrangement. Across patients, naive, central memory and Treg TCRB repertoires exhibited apparently greater similarity than was observed across healthy donors.

The isolated RNA, all of it, was reverse transcribed, so expressed TCRB transcripts were what got sequenced. TCRdb keeps only in-frame clones here, not all; method: immunoSEQ multiplex PCR. The sample holds 150,000 or so clones, under 60% seen once. About this clone: Its target is unknown.

Sorted CD4+ subsets: naive, central memory, regulatory, stem cell-like memory (CD45RO/CCR7/CD25/CD127/CD95/CD27 panel). This TCR derives from a man between 18 and 29 years old in good health. The sequencing input was Tregs from blood.

This chain's CDR3 is CASSFGRAAAFF. CDR3 nucleotide sequence: TGTGCCAGCAGCTTTGGGAGGGCGGCCGCTTTCTTT. The gene calls are TRBV5-6 and TRBJ1-1, with no clear D. Trimming took 2 bases from V and 11 from J, leaving 13 bases between them. Germline V gene sequence: CDR1 SGHDT, CDR2 YYEEEE. This CDR3 has 12 residues.